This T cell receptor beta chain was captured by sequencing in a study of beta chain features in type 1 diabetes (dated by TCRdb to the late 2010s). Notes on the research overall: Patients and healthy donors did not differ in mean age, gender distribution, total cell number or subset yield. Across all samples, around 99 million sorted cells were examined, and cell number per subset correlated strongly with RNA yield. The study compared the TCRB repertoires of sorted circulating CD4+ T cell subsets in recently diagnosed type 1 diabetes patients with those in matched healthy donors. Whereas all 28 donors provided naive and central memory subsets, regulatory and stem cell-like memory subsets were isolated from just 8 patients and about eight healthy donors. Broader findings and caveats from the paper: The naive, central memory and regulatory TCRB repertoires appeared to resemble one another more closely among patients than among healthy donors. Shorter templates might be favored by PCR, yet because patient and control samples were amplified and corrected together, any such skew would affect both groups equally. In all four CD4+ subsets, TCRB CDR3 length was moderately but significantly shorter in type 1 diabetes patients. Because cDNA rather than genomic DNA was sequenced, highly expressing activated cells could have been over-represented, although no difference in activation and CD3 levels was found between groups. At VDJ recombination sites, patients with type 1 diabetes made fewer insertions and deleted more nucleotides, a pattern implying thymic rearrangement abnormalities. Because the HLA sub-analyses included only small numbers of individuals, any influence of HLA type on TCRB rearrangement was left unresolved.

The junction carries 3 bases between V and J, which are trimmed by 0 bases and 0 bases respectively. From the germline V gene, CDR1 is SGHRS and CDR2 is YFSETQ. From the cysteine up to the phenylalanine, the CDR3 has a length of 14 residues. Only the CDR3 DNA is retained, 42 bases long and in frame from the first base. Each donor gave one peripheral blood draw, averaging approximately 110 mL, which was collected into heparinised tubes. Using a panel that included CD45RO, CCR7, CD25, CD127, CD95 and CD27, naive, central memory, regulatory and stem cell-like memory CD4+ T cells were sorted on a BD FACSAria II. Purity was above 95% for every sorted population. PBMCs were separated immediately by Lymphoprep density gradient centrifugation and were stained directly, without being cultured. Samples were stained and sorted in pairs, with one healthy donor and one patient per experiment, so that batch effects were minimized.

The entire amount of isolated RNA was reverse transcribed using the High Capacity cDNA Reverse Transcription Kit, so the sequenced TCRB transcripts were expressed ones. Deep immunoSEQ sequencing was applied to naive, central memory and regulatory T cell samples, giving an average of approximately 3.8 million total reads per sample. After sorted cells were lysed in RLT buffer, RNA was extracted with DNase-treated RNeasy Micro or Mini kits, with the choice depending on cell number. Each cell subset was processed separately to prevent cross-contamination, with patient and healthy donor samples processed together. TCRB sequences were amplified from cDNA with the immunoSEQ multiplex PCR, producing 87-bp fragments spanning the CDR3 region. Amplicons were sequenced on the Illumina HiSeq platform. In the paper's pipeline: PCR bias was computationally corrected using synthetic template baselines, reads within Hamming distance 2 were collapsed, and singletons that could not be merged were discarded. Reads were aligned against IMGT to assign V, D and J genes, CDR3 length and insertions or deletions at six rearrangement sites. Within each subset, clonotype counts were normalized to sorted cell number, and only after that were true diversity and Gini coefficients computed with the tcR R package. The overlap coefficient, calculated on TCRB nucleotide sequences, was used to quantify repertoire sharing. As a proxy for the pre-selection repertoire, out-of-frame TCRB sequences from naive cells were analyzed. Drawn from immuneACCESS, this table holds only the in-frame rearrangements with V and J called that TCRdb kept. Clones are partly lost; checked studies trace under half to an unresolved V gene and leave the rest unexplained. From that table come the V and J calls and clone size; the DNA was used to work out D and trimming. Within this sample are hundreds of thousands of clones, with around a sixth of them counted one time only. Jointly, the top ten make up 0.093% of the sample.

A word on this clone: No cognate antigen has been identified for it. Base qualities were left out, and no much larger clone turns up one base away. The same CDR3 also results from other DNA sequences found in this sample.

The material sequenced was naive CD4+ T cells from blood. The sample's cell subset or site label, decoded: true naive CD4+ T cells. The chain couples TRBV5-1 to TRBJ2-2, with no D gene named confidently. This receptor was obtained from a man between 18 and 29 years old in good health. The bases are TGCGCCAGCAGCTTGGGAGCGAACACCGGGGAGCTGTTTTTT. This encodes CASSLGANTGELFF.